The 17 T cell receptor beta chains given below trace back to one sample, sequenced in a study of T cells in Graves' hyperthyroidism and ophthalmopathy. What was amplified from RNA transcripts were TCR beta CDR3 regions. TCR CDR3 underwent first-round RT-PCR with the HTBI primer set. TCRdb itself ran the multiplex PCR reads through MiXCR, one entry per CDR3 protein. Of almost 600,000 distinct CDR3 sequences listed, about 45% are singletons. Sequenced material: peripheral blood or thyroid tissue (not recorded which). The receptors originated from a woman aged 18-29 years with Graves' hyperthyroidism.

The J gene is TRBJ2-7, the V gene TRBV20-1; the D gene is possibly TRBD1 (8 bases). This CDR3 comprises 14 residues. Germline CDR1 DFQATT, CDR2 SNEGSKA (reference sequence). Trimming stripped 6 bases from V and 5 bases from J, with 20 bases between. The DNA of the CDR3 is TGCAGTGCCAGCGACAGGGGAGGGCCAAACGAGCAGTACTTC. It translates to CSASDRGGPNEQYF.

This clonotype has ten or more counts. This chain uses TRBV5-8 with TRBJ1-1, with D possibly TRBD1 on 5 matching bases. This CDR3 is built from 13 residues. V was trimmed by 4 bases and J by 4 bases, leaving 11 bases between them. The germline CDR1 and CDR2 sequences are SGHTS and YDEGEE. In nucleotides, the CDR3 is TGTGCCAGCAGCAAGGTGGGGGGCACTGAAGCTTTCTTT. This sequence encodes CASSKVGGTEAFF.

The rearrangement links TRBV2 to TRBJ2-2; the match to TRBD1 covers 9 bases. CDR3 length equals 15 residues. Germline V gene lookup returns CDR1 SNHLY and CDR2 FYNNEI. The trim removed 5 bases at V and 4 bases at J, leaving 5 bases unmatched. CDR3 amino acids: CASSSTGGVTGELFF. CDR3 sequence (DNA): TGTGCCAGCAGTTCGACAGGGGGTGTCACCGGGGAGCTGTTTTTT.

The chain is built from TRBV11-1 and TRBJ2-5, with TRBD2 matching over 8 bases. This CDR3 has 14 residues. V lost 6 bases to trimming and J lost 5 bases; unmatched junction nucleotides: 8. Germline-derived CDR1 and CDR2 are SGHAT and FQDESV (reference sequence). The CDR3 here is CASSQRGRRETQYF. CDR3 nucleotide sequence: TGTGCCAGCAGTCAGCGGGGGCGCCGGGAGACCCAGTACTTC.

In this sample, this clonotype turned up many times. The CDR3 DNA reads TGTGCCAGCAGCGCCTGGACAGGGGGAGGCACTGAAGCTTTCTTT. Amino acid sequence: CASSAWTGGGTEAFF. The chain links TRBV9 to TRBJ1-1, with 10 bases aligning to TRBD1. The CDR3 is 15 amino acids. The ends lost 3 bases at V and 4 bases at J; junction bases unmatched: 6. In germline, CDR1 is SGDLS, CDR2 YYNGEE.

In the case of this clonotype: As the CDR3 is not closed by the conserved phenylalanine or tryptophan, this likely results from a read error. The limits of the CDR3 on the DNA are not certain, so only TCRdb's listed CDR3 is given. The V gene is TRBV6-5, the J gene TRBJ1-1; the table assigns TRBD1, which was not confirmed against the DNA. The CDR3 is 10 residues long, counting both termini. Germline V gene sequence: CDR1 MNHEY, CDR2 SVGAGI. The CDR3 protein is CASRSQGRGY.

Ten or more counts support this clonotype. The CDR3: CASSASARSGRETQYF. CDR3 nucleotide sequence: TGCGCCAGCAGCGCCAGCGCTAGGTCCGGACGAGAGACCCAGTACTTC. The J gene is TRBJ2-5, the V gene TRBV4-1; no reliable D call. The CDR3 extends over 16 amino acids. The V and J ends lost 5 bases and 4 bases respectively, with 20 bases between them. Per the germline V gene, CDR1 is MGHRA and CDR2 is YSYEKL.

This clonotype was counted only a few times. This chain uses TRBV5-4 with TRBJ1-1; the D gene is possibly TRBD1 (5 bases). The CDR3 spans 14 residues. Germline V gene sequence: CDR1 SGHNT, CDR2 YYREEE (reference sequence). V lost 0 bases and J lost 8, with 14 bases in between. CDR3 residues: CASSLGAGGMEAFF. CDR3 nucleotide sequence: TGTGCCAGCAGCTTGGGCGCGGGGGGAATGGAAGCTTTCTTT.

This clonotype was detected ten times or more. The chain carries TRBV24-1 and TRBJ2-2, with TRBD1 matching 7 bases. V was pared by 3 bases and J by 5 bases, with 23 bases of the junction left unmatched. Germline assignment: CDR1 KGHDR and CDR2 SFDVKD. The CDR3 covers 21 residues. In DNA form, the CDR3 reads TGTGCCACCAGTGATCGCCATTACTGGACAGGCCTACGAAGGAGTACCGGGGAGCTGTTTTTT. This gives the protein CATSDRHYWTGLRRSTGELFF.

CDR3 protein: CASSLNGYTEAFF. CDR3 bases: TGTGCCAGCAGCTTAAACGGATACACTGAAGCTTTCTTT. This chain joins TRBV7-3 and TRBJ1-1; D uncertain. Trimming stripped 1 base from V and 3 bases from J, with 6 bases between. This CDR3 contains 13 residues. CDR1 and CDR2 from the germline V gene are SGHTA and FQGTGA.

This clonotype was seen many times. The rearrangement uses TRBV19 and TRBJ2-7; D remains unclear. The CDR3 consists of 15 residues. Trimming shortened V by 1 base and J by 1 base, and 11 bases separated the two germline ends. Per germline, CDR1 LNHDA and CDR2 SQIVND (reference sequence). CDR3 residues: CASSIGGRFSYEQYF. The CDR3 DNA reads TGTGCCAGTAGTATAGGAGGCAGGTTTTCCTACGAGCAGTACTTC.

The chain joins TRBV29-1 to TRBJ1-5; 9 bases align to TRBD1. This CDR3 region has 14 residues. Trimming at V came to 5 bases and at J to 7 bases, leaving 9 bases not matched to a gene. CDR1 is SQVTM and CDR2 is ANQGSEA in the germline V gene. CDR3 sequence: CSVRDREKLQPQHF. CDR3 sequence (DNA): TGCAGCGTTAGGGACAGGGAGAAATTGCAGCCCCAGCATTTT.

A note on this clonotype: One base away lies a much larger clone, so this may be a sequencing read error. The CDR3 carries no conserved terminal phenylalanine or tryptophan, so it likely arises from a read error. The chain recombines TRBV7-2 with TRBJ1-4, with TRBD1 identical over 8 bases. The CDR3 has 15 residues. The J segment lost 7 bases and the V segment lost 5 bases, leaving 9 bases of the junction unmatched. The germline CDR1 and CDR2 sequences are SGHTA and FQGNSA. CDR3 region: CASSPLQGAGEKLFS. CDR3 nucleotides: TGTGCCAGCAGCCCTCTTCAGGGGGCAGGTGAAAAACTGTTTTCT.

Ten or more counts support this clonotype. The chain is built from TRBV20-1 and TRBJ1-2, with 9 positions matching TRBD1. CDR1 is DFQATT and CDR2 is SNEGSKA in the germline V gene (reference sequence). Trimming at V came to 4 bases and at J to 4 bases, leaving 7 bases not matched to a gene. The CDR3 runs 14 residues. The chain's CDR3 is CSAKHPTGGYGYTF. CDR3 coding DNA: TGCAGTGCTAAGCACCCGACAGGGGGCTATGGCTACACCTTC.

This clonotype was counted ten times or more. The chain has TRBV12-3 or TRBV12-4 and TRBJ1-1; 7 bases agree with TRBD1. CDR3 length: 14 residues. J was trimmed by 4 bases and V by 3 bases; bases with no gene match: 5. The CDR3 loop reads CASSFRGASTEAFF. The CDR3 coding sequence is TGTGCCAGCAGTTTCAGGGGGGCGAGCACTGAAGCTTTCTTT.

There are many counts of this clonotype. V gene TRBV7-3 combines with J gene TRBJ1-1, with 10 bases identical to TRBD1. CDR1 SGHTA and CDR2 FQGTGA come from the germline V gene. V shed 6 bases, J shed 4 bases, and the junction held 8 bases outside the gene matches. The CDR3 extends over 15 amino acids. CDR3 sequence: CASSFTGTGVTEAFF. The CDR3 DNA sequence: TGTGCCAGCAGTTTCACCGGGACAGGGGTCACTGAAGCTTTCTTT.

This clonotype was seen at least ten times. The rearrangement uses TRBV29-1 and TRBJ2-7; D is possibly TRBD1 (5 bases). Germline V gene lookup returns CDR1 SQVTM and CDR2 ANQGSEA. The CDR3 length is 15 residues. The V and J ends lost 7 bases and 0 bases respectively, with 19 bases between them. CDR3: CSAQGAGPSSYEQYF. The DNA of the CDR3 is TGCAGCGCCCAGGGTGCAGGACCCAGCTCCTACGAGCAGTACTTC.